A selection of T cell receptor beta chains follows, all from one sample in a study of tumor-infiltrating lymphocytes in primary liver carcinoma. TCRdb fed the multiplex PCR reads into MiXCR, producing one record per CDR3 protein. The table includes fewer than 350,000 distinct CDR3 sequences, 60% to 80% detected once. The sample comprised peripheral blood. Receptors were obtained from a man aged 35-49 years with primary liver carcinoma and hepatitis B virus infection. Both conserved end residues are part of each CDR3. A D gene is named only where the DNA matches it firmly. Size tells how often a clone was seen (once, few, many) or the class of an expanded clone, and some rows leave it out.

d_call clone_size j_call v_call cdr3_nt cdr3_aa
. . TRBJ2-1 TRBV7-9 TGTGCCAGCAGCTCAAGGGACCGGCCGGACAACTACAATGAGCAGTTCTTC CASSSRDRPDNYNEQFF
. . TRBJ2-1 TRBV5-4 TGTGCCAGCAGCTTGGACAGGGCTGAGCAGTTCTTC CASSLDRAEQFF
TRBD2 few TRBJ2-3 TRBV6-2/TRBV6-3 TGTGCCAGCAGGCGGGAGGGCCTAAGCACAGGTACGCAGTATTTT CASRREGLSTGTQYF
. . TRBJ2-3 TRBV11-2 TGTGCCAGCAGCTTATCAGGCTCGATAGTTACACAGTATTTT CASSLSGSIVTQYF
. . TRBJ2-5 TRBV4-1 TGCGACAGAAGCCAAGCCCCTGGAGTGGAGACCCAGTACTTC CDRSQAPGVETQYF
TRBD2 . TRBJ2-3 TRBV6-1 TGTGCCAGCAGTGAAAGAGCGGGAGACTCAGATACGCAGTATTTT CASSERAGDSDTQYF
. once TRBJ2-7 TRBV7-9 TGTGCCAGCAGCTTGGAGCCCGCCCGCTCCTACGAGCAGTACTTC CASSLEPARSYEQYF
. . TRBJ2-5 TRBV28 TGTGCCACCACAACAGAGCCAGAGACCCAGTACTTC CATTTEPETQYF
. many TRBJ2-1 TRBV24-1 TGTGCCACCAGTGACCCCTCGACGGGAGTATTGTACAATGAGCAGTTCTTC CATSDPSTGVLYNEQFF
TRBD2 few TRBJ2-1 TRBV5-1 TGCGCCAGCAGCTTAGCGACTAGCGCAAACAATGAGCAGTTCTTC CASSLATSANNEQFF
TRBD1 . TRBJ2-7 TRBV18 TGTGCCAGCTCACCAGGGACAGGGGGAAACGAGCAGTACTTC CASSPGTGGNEQYF
TRBD1 many TRBJ2-1 TRBV5-1 TGCGCCAGCAGCTTACCGGGACAGATCTACAATGAGCAGTTCTTC CASSLPGQIYNEQFF
TRBD2 . TRBJ2-1 TRBV14 TGTGCCAGCAGTCAGGGTGTTCGACTAGCGACCCCTGGTAATGAGCAGTTCTTC CASSQGVRLATPGNEQFF
. few TRBJ1-1 TRBV30 TGTGCCTGGGGGACATCTAGGGGTGAAGCTTTCTTT CAWGTSRGEAFF
. many TRBJ2-2 TRBV14 TGTGCCAGCAGGATAAGGGCGAACACCGGGGAGCTGTTTTTT CASRIRANTGELFF
. . TRBJ2-7 TRBV10-3 TGTGCCATTGGGAGAGGGGACCACGAGCAGTACTTC CAIGRGDHEQYF
. many TRBJ2-7 TRBV6-6 TGTGCCAGCAGTTACCGGAGGGACGGTTACGAGCAGTACTTC CASSYRRDGYEQYF
. . TRBJ2-7 TRBV5-1 TGCGCCAGCAGCTTCGGGACCTCGCGCGACTACGAGCAGTACTTC CASSFGTSRDYEQYF
TRBD2 . TRBJ2-1 TRBV4-1 TGCGTCAGCAGCCAAGGGACGAGCGGGAGTCGCTACAATGAGCAGTTCTTC CVSSQGTSGSRYNEQFF
. few TRBJ2-1 TRBV18 TGTGCCAGCTCACCTGAGGGGATAAACAATGAGCAGTTCTTT CASSPEGINNEQFF
. . TRBJ2-1 TRBV7-9 TGTGCTAGCAGCGCTCACACCAATGAGCAGTTCTTC CASSAHTNEQFF
. . TRBJ1-1 TRBV5-1 TGCGCCAGCAGCTGGGGTTTAAACACTGAAGCTTTCTTT CASSWGLNTEAFF
. . TRBJ2-7 TRBV5-1 TGCGCCAGCAGCCCCGTAGCGGAACCAAAGTACGAGCAGTACTTC CASSPVAEPKYEQYF
. many TRBJ1-5 TRBV29-1 TGCAGCGTTGAGCCAGGCCAGCTCAATCAGCCCCAGCATTTT CSVEPGQLNQPQHF
TRBD1 many TRBJ1-2 TRBV29-1 TGCAGCGTTGAAGTAGGCAGGGGGAATGGCTACACCTTC CSVEVGRGNGYTF
TRBD2 . TRBJ2-5 TRBV4-3 TGCACCAGCAGCCGAAATAGCGGGAGCGGGGAGACCCAGTACTTC CTSSRNSGSGETQYF
TRBD1 many TRBJ2-2 TRBV10-3 TGTGCCGTTGGTTCGGGACAGCGGACCGGGGAGCTGTTTTTT CAVGSGQRTGELFF
. . TRBJ2-2 TRBV6-5 TGTGCCAGCAGTTACTCGAGTCCCGCCATGTTATCCGCCGCCGGGGAGCTGTCTTTT CASSYSSPAMLSAAGELSF
TRBD1 . TRBJ1-5 TRBV7-9 TGTGCCAGCAGCGTTGGGACAGGCAATCAGCCCCAGCATTTT CASSVGTGNQPQHF
TRBD1 few TRBJ2-7 TRBV5-4 TGTGCCAGCAGCTTGGGGACAGGGACGGACGAGCAGTACTTC CASSLGTGTDEQYF
. . TRBJ2-2 TRBV29-1 TGCAGTGTTGATGCACAGGGACCGAACACCGGGGAGCTGTTTTTT CSVDAQGPNTGELFF
TRBD1 few TRBJ1-1 TRBV4-1 TGCGCCAGCAGCCGTGACAGGGGCACTGAAGCTTTCTTT CASSRDRGTEAFF
. many TRBJ2-7 TRBV29-1 TGCAGCGTTCGAGAGTCAGGGGACTACGAGCAGTACTTC CSVRESGDYEQYF
. many TRBJ2-1 TRBV5-5 TGTGCCAGCAGCTTGGGCGGGGAGGCTAGCGCTTACAATGAGCAGTTCTTC CASSLGGEASAYNEQFF
. many TRBJ2-7 TRBV29-1 TGCAGCGTTGTTGGACTTTCCTACGAGCAGTACTTC CSVVGLSYEQYF
. few TRBJ2-7 TRBV11-2 TGTGCCAGCAGCTTAGGCGGACTTAGGTCCTACGAGCAGTACTTC CASSLGGLRSYEQYF
. . TRBJ1-5 TRBV12-3/TRBV12-4 TGTGCCAGCAGTGAAGATAATCAGTCCCAGCATTTT CASSEDNQSQHF
TRBD1 . TRBJ1-2 TRBV10-3 TGTACCGTTCCTTTAGGGACAGGAGATTCTAACTATGGCTACACCTTC CTVPLGTGDSNYGYTF
TRBD1 . TRBJ2-3 TRBV28 TGTGCCAGCATGACAGGGGGTTGGACAGATACGCAGTATTTT CASMTGGWTDTQYF
. . TRBJ2-1 TRBV28 TGTGCCAGCAGTGAGACCTATCGGAAGTTCTTC CASSETYRKFF
. many TRBJ2-5 TRBV10-2 TGCGCCAGCAGTGTAAGGAGGGCAGAGACCCAGTACTTC CASSVRRAETQYF
. . TRBJ1-4 TRBV18 TGTGCCAGCTCACCAAACAGGGACGAACTGTTTTTT CASSPNRDELFF
. . TRBJ2-7 TRBV28 TGTGCCAACAGCCCCAGGGGTAGCGGGCCATCTTACGAGCAGTACTTC CANSPRGSGPSYEQYF
. . TRBJ2-7 TRBV7-9 TGTGCCAGCAGCTTCCCACGGGGAAACGAGCAGTACTTC CASSFPRGNEQYF
. . TRBJ1-1 TRBV28 TGTGCCAGCAGTTTACTGGCGGTCGAGCAAGCTGAAGCTTTCTTT CASSLLAVEQAEAFF
TRBD2 . TRBJ2-1 TRBV4-1 TGCGCCAGCAGCCAAGATATACTAGCGGGATCTGGGAGCTCCTACAATGAGCAGTTCTTC CASSQDILAGSGSSYNEQFF
. . TRBJ1-2 TRBV28 TGTGCCAGCAGCAGGACCGGCGGAAATGGCTACACCTTC CASSRTGGNGYTF
TRBD1 many TRBJ2-7 TRBV4-3 TGCGCCAGCAGTCCGGGACAGGGGATGTGGGAGCAGTACTTC CASSPGQGMWEQYF
. . TRBJ2-7 TRBV10-1 TGCGCCAGCAGTGAGTCGTCGCTCTATAGCCACGAGCAGTACTTC CASSESSLYSHEQYF
. . TRBJ2-5 TRBV6-6 TGTGCCAGCAATTACTACGGTTTTGCGAGCCCACAAGAGACCCAGTACTTC CASNYYGFASPQETQYF
. many TRBJ2-6 TRBV29-1 TGCAGCGCCCAAGCTGGGGCCAACGTCCTGACTTTC CSAQAGANVLTF
TRBD2 few TRBJ2-1 TRBV5-1 TGCGCCAGCAGCTTGAGCGGGGGCTTGAGCAATGAGCAGTTCTTC CASSLSGGLSNEQFF